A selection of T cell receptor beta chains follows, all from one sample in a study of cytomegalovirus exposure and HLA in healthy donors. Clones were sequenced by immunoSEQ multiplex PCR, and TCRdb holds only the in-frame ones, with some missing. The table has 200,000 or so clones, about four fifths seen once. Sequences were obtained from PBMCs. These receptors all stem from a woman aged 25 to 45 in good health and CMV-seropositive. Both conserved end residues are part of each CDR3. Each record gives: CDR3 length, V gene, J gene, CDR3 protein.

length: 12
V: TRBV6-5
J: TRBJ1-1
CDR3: CASNRGYTEAFF

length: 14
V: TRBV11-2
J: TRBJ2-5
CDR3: CASSSLPRLQAQYF

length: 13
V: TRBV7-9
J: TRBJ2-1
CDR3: CASMRGTYNEQFF

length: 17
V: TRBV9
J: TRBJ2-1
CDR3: CASSVDLAGGLNREQFF

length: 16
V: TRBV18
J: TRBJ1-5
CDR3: CASSPAGRGANQPQHF

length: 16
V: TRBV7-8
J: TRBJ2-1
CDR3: CASSPRGGTSRNKQFF

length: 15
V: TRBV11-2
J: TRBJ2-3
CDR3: CASSPRQGATDTQYF

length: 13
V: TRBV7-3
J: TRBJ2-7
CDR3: CASSVTGDSEQYF

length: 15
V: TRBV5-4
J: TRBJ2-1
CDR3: CASSFVGGSYNEQFF

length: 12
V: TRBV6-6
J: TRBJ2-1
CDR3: CASSKTENEQFF

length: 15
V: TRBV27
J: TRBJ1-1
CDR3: CASSLWRQGAPEAFF

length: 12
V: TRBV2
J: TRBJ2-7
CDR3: CASSTSSYEQYF

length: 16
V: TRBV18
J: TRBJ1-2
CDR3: CASSPEFVPPGNGYTF

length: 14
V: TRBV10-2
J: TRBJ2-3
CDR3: CACRPSGGADTQYF

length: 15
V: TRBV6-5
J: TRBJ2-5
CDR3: CASSPGLAGLETQYF

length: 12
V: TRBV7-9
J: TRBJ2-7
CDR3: CASSITGFEQYF

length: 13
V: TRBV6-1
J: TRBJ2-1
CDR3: CAISPTDYNEQFF

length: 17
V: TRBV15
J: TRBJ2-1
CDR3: CATSSGGGRGYYNEQFF

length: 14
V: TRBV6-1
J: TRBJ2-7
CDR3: CASSEGQGDYEQYF

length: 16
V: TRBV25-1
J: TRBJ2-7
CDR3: CASSDSRGRKDYEQYF

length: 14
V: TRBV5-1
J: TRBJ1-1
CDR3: CASRVGDRNTEAFF

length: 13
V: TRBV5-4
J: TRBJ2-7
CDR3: CASSPSGYYEQYF

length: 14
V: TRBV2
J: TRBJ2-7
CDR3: CASGGWQGPYEQYF

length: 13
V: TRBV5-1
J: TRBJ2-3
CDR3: CASSLDFSDTQYF

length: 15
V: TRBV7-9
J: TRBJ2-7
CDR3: CASSFSGSTVYEQYF

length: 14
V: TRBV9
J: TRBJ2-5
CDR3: CASSSVDSQETQYF

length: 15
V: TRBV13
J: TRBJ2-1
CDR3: CASRGRTGGYNEQFF

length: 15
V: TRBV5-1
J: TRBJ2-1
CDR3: CASSPGPRGGNEQFF

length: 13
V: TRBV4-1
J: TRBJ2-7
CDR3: CASSQEDSQEQYF

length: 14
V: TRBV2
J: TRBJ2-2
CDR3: CASSERGVGGELFF

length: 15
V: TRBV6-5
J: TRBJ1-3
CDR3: CASRVDRVSGNTIYF